This note documents a single T cell receptor beta chain sequence. Its antigen is not yet known. Within one base of it there is no much larger clone, and no base qualities were kept. Donors were healthy HIV-negative adults with no recently reported acute infections or vaccinations. All donors were Caucasian adults living in Nashville, Tennessee, USA. Magnetic negative selection was used to enrich CD4+ T cells, after which naive cells were positively selected on CD45RA and the negative fraction became the memory subset. Blood was collected by leukapheresis, and PBMCs were isolated by Ficoll-Histopaque density gradient centrifugation and then cryopreserved in liquid nitrogen vapor phase. Analytical flow cytometry was used to check the purity and quantity of every magnetically sorted T cell population. Each sorted fraction had its genomic DNA isolated and then quantified by UV absorbance on a Nanodrop 2000c.

This specimen belongs to a study of shared clonotypes between healthy human individuals (dated by TCRdb to the early 2020s). In terms of the full investigation: The cohort comprised a couple of women and three men aged 18 to 49 years. For each donor, CD4 naive and CD4 memory were each given three plates, CD8 naive was given two plates, and CD8 memory was given one plate. Blood TCR repertoires of a handful of healthy adults were deeply sequenced to estimate repertoire size and the extent of clonotype sharing between individuals. To increase sequencing depth and limit assay-specific biases, TCR repertoire library preparation and sequencing were carried out by different laboratories using diverse techniques. Each donor's leukapheresis produced roughly between roughly 0.85 and 9.5 billion PBMCs. Study-level results and caveats: Approximately 5% of naive CD4, roughly 3.6% of naive CD8, 2.3% of memory CD4, and roughly 0.4% of memory CD8 clonotypes were shared across several donors. Only blood was sampled, and tissue TCR repertoires likely differ from those in blood. Clonotypes shared by all four sorted-subset donors showed higher generation probabilities than non-shared clonotypes. Incomplete sequencing was indicated by rarefaction of sorted-subset datasets, despite the large sequencing depth. Larger estimated clonotype richness was generally found for naive subsets than for memory subsets. The genetic and exposure-history diversity represented was limited by the small number of donors. Pairwise subsampling indicated that sequencing depth was expected to affect the degree of clonotype sharing among donors.

From V the trimming removes 5 bases and from J it removes 2 bases, while the gene matches leave 4 bases of the junction unaccounted for. Via the germline V gene, CDR1 is SNHLY and CDR2 FYNNEI. Its CDR3 holds 15 amino acids, cysteine through phenylalanine. This entry keeps only the CDR3 DNA: 45 bases, framed from base 1. TCR CDR3 regions were amplified from genomic DNA by multiplex PCR using the deep immunoSEQ assay. Genomic DNA extracted from each cell subset was distributed evenly over all wells of several immunoSEQ 96-well plates, and each plate served as one replicate. For sorted subsets, each replicate PCR was loaded with approximately 200 ng genomic DNA, equivalent to 32,000 or so T cell genomes. The purified libraries were quantified using a Qubit 3.0 fluorometer, sized with a Bioanalyzer 2100, and then quantified again using the KAPA Library Quantification kit. Every immunoSEQ 96-well plate was sequenced on a separate single-read 150-cycle Illumina NextSeq 550 flow cell. In the source study's methods: The immunoSEQ output contained only junctional sequences without quality scores, so filtering could not match that applied to full-length reads. To assign V/J genes and CDR3, sequences were annotated against IMGT germline references using PyIR, a Python wrapper for IgBLAST v1.9. Any read was removed if the V/J assignment was weak (E-value above 1e-6), the CDR3 was missing, or the read contained stop codons, out-of-frame junctions, or ambiguous translated residues. V3J clonotypes were defined by identical inferred V gene, J gene, and CDR3 amino acid sequence. The percentage overlap between two repertoires was calculated by dividing the number of shared unique clonotypes by the size of the smaller repertoire. Repertoire richness was assessed with RTK rarefaction, the Chao1 estimator, and Recon v2.1 estimates of unobserved clonotypes. For all TCRbeta clonotypes obtained by the gDNA method from a few donors, generation probabilities were computed with OLGA. As stored in TCRdb, this immuneACCESS dataset retains in-frame rearrangements with V and J assigned. A fraction of the clones does not appear; measured against another copy, unresolved V genes explain less than half of the discrepancy, and the remainder lacks a known reason. V, J and clone size derive from that table, while D and trimming were established from the DNA sequence. The sample table lists approximately 500,000 clones, 90% to 96% of them with a count of one. Jointly, the top ten make up under 0.06% of the sample.

The rearranged chain carries TRBV2 and TRBJ2-2; TRBD2 agrees with 8 junctional bases. The TCR originated in a woman aged 25 to 39 in good health. Sequences were obtained from naive CD4+ T cells sorted from blood. The meaning of the sample's cell subset or site label: CD45RA+ positively selected. CDR3 loop: CASSKLAVNTGELFF. The DNA sequence is TGTGCCAGCAGTAAACTAGCGGTAAACACCGGGGAGCTGTTTTTT.